Listed here are 21 T cell receptor beta chains from one sample, sequenced in a study of cytomegalovirus exposure and HLA in healthy donors. The primer mix had 60 Vbeta and 13 Jbeta primers. Libraries were prepared by immunoSEQ multiplex PCR; TCRdb keeps only in-frame clonotypes and omits some of them. The sample yields some 130,000 clones, around 80% seen once. Sample: PBMCs. The source of these receptors is a woman between 50 and 59 years old in good health and CMV-seronegative.

This clone turned up a few times. CDR3 sequence reads: CASSLPGAGGVREQYF. CDR3 bases: TGTGCCAGCAGCTTACCGGGAGCAGGGGGTGTGCGCGAGCAGTACTTC. The rearrangement joins TRBV7-2 to TRBJ2-7; possible D gene TRBD1, 7 bases. Trimming left V 2 bases short and J 6 bases short, with 20 bases between. CDR1 is SGHTA, CDR2 FQGNSA, per germline. The CDR3 spans 16 residues.

The rearrangement uses TRBV19 and TRBJ2-5; 7 bases are a match to TRBD2. V shed 7 bases and J 4 bases; nucleotides not matched to a gene: 9. The germline gives CDR1 LNHDA, CDR2 SQIVND (reference sequence). The CDR3 spans 14 residues. The DNA of the CDR3 is TGTGCCAGTACCAATAGGGAGGGTACAGAGACCCAGTACTTC. Protein: CASTNREGTETQYF.

This chain connects TRBV5-6 to TRBJ1-6; no firm D call. V lost 0 bases, J lost 7 bases, and 8 bases lay in between. CDR3 size: 14 residues. The germline V gene has CDR1 SGHDT and CDR2 YYEEEE. CDR3 protein: CASSLAVLNSPLHF. The CDR3 DNA reads as TGTGCCAGCAGCTTGGCAGTACTAAATTCACCCCTCCACTTT.

V and J are TRBV6-1 and TRBJ1-1; 7 nucleotides match TRBD1. J gave up 10 bases and V 3 bases, and 11 bases lay outside the gene matches. The CDR3 consists of 14 residues. Germline CDR1 MNHNS, CDR2 SASEGT. The CDR3 reads CASSELGQPFSAFF. CDR3 coding DNA: TGTGCCAGCAGTGAGTTGGGACAGCCGTTTTCAGCTTTCTTT.

This clone appeared a few times. CDR3 region: CASSPTGKTDTQYF. The CDR3 DNA sequence: TGTGCCAGTAGTCCGACAGGGAAGACAGATACGCAGTATTTT. This chain links TRBV19 with TRBJ2-3, with TRBD1 matching over 7 bases. The length of the CDR3 is 14 residues. Germline assignment: CDR1 LNHDA and CDR2 SQIVND (reference sequence). V trimming: 5 bases; J trimming: 3 bases; junction bases outside the gene matches: 5.

This clone has a handful of counts. The V gene is TRBV29-1, the J gene TRBJ2-1; 14 nucleotides line up with TRBD2. The CDR3 is made up of 15 amino acids. The trim removed 6 bases at V and 5 bases at J, leaving 6 bases unmatched. Germline CDR1 SQVTM, CDR2 ANQGSEA. The CDR3 protein is CSVVPGLAGDNEQFF. The CDR3, as DNA: TGCAGCGTCGTACCGGGACTAGCGGGAGACAATGAGCAGTTCTTC.

The chain is built from TRBV27 and TRBJ1-2; TRBD1 might be the D (5 bases). In germline, CDR1 is MNHEY, CDR2 SMNVEV (reference sequence). The CDR3 runs to 14 residues. Trimming shortened V by 3 bases and J by 3 bases, and 11 bases separated the two germline ends. DNA for the CDR3: TGTGCCAGCAGTTTTATCCAGGGTGACTATGGCTACACCTTC. It is translated as CASSFIQGDYGYTF.

The chain recombines TRBV6-6 with TRBJ1-5; 8 bases are a match to TRBD1. The V segment lost 10 bases and the J segment 7 bases; nucleotides outside the gene matches: 9. The germline V gene has CDR1 MNHNY and CDR2 SVGAGI (reference sequence). The CDR3 consists of 13 residues. CDR3 amino acids: CATQDRAGQPQHF. The CDR3 DNA is TGTGCCACCCAGGACAGGGCCGGACAGCCCCAGCATTTT.

This rearrangement joins TRBV5-4 to TRBJ1-4, with unresolved D. V was clipped by 4 bases and J by 5 bases, with 12 bases between them. Germline V gives CDR1 SGHNT, CDR2 YYREEE (reference sequence). This CDR3 comprises 14 residues. CDR3 amino acids: CASSLNRVNEKLFF. CDR3 sequence (DNA): TGTGCCAGCAGCCTGAACCGGGTAAATGAAAAACTGTTTTTT. Full variable domain (missing parts from reference TRBV5-4 and TRBJ1-4): ETGVTQSPTHLIKTRGQQVTLRCSSQSGHNTVSWYQQALGQGPQFIFQYYREEENGRGNFPPRFSGLQFPNYSSELNVNALELDDSALYLCASSLNRVNEKLFFGSGTQLSVL.

This chain uses TRBV9 with TRBJ2-5; 13 nucleotides line up with TRBD2. Germline V lookup: CDR1 SGDLS, CDR2 YYNGEE. This CDR3 has 20 residues. With 0 bases clipped from V and 2 bases from J, the junction kept 13 bases outside the gene matches. CDR3 loop: CASSVDPGGLAGNGQETQYF. The CDR3 nucleotides read TGTGCCAGCAGCGTAGACCCAGGGGGACTAGCGGGAAACGGGCAAGAGACCCAGTACTTC.

The chain joins TRBV28 to TRBJ2-3; the D is unclear. Germline lookup yields CDR1 MDHEN and CDR2 SYDVKM. This CDR3 spans 12 amino acids. The V gene lost 5 bases and the J gene lost 2 bases, with 5 bases spanning the gap. The CDR3 DNA reads TGTGCCAGCAGTAAATACACAGATACGCAGTATTTT. Protein product: CASSKYTDTQYF. Full variable domain (remainder filled in from reference TRBV28 and TRBJ2-3): DVKVTQSSRYLVKRTGEKVFLECVQDMDHENMFWYRQDPGLGLRLIYFSYDVKMKEKGDIPEGYSVSREKKERFSLILESASTNQTSMYLCASSKYTDTQYFGPGTRLTVL.

This clone was seen a single time. This sequence joins TRBV19 and TRBJ2-3; 9 bases are a match to TRBD2. CDR1 is LNHDA, CDR2 SQIVND, per germline (reference sequence). CDR3 length: 15 amino acids. After removal of 3 bases from V and 3 bases from J, the junction contained 4 bases not matched to a gene. The CDR3 nucleotides read TGTGCCAGTAGTATTTTACTAGCGGGTACAGATACGCAGTATTTT. Amino acids: CASSILLAGTDTQYF.

The chain joins TRBV18 to TRBJ2-7; 7 bases fit TRBD1. Germline assignment: CDR1 KGHSH and CDR2 LQKENI. Losses at the gene ends were 6 bases for V and 5 bases for J; bases not matched to a gene: 10. This CDR3 has 14 residues. CDR3 loop: CASSAGRGIDEQYF. The CDR3 bases are TGTGCCAGCTCTGCGGGCAGGGGGATCGACGAGCAGTACTTC.

The chain combines TRBV5-1 with TRBJ1-1, with D possibly being TRBD1 (6 bases). The ends were cut back, 5 bases at V and 4 bases at J, with 12 bases in the middle. The V gene's germline CDR1 is SGHRS and CDR2 YFSETQ. This CDR3 is 13 amino acids long. The CDR3 DNA is TGCGCCAGCAGGATAGGGGGGGGCACTGAAGCTTTCTTT. It yields the protein CASRIGGGTEAFF.

The chain couples TRBV2 to TRBJ1-1; no firm D call. CDR1 is SNHLY and CDR2 is FYNNEI in the germline V gene. V was cut by 4 bases and J by 9 bases, with 12 bases left in between. This CDR3 spans 12 amino acids. The CDR3 nucleotides are TGTGCCAGCAGTGTTAAGGGAGGGCAAGCTTTCTTT. It specifies CASSVKGGQAFF.

The rearrangement joins TRBV5-4 to TRBJ2-7; 9 bases fit TRBD1. There are 13 residues in the CDR3. V lost 4 bases to trimming and J lost 7 bases; unmatched junction nucleotides: 6. CDR1 and CDR2 (germline): SGHNT, YYREEE (reference sequence). CDR3 in amino acids: CASSAQGAREQYF. The CDR3 nucleotides read TGTGCCAGCAGCGCACAGGGGGCTCGGGAGCAGTACTTC. Supplemented by reference TRBV5-4 and TRBJ2-7, the full variable domain reads ETGVTQSPTHLIKTRGQQVTLRCSSQSGHNTVSWYQQALGQGPQFIFQYYREEENGRGNFPPRFSGLQFPNYSSELNVNALELDDSALYLCASSAQGAREQYFGPGTRLTVT.

V gene TRBV5-8 combines with J gene TRBJ1-1; 11 bases agree with TRBD1. The CDR3 runs to 14 residues. V gave up 7 bases and J gave up 5 bases; unmatched junction bases: 7. Germline V gene data show CDR1 as SGHTS and CDR2 as YDEGEE. The CDR3 sequence is CASPTGQGATEAFF. For the CDR3, the DNA is TGTGCCAGCCCTACCGGACAGGGGGCTACTGAAGCTTTCTTT.

The chain couples TRBV9 to TRBJ2-1, with 14 bases lining up with TRBD2. Per the germline V gene, CDR1 is SGDLS and CDR2 is YYNGEE. The CDR3 has 20 amino acids. V dropped 3 bases and J dropped 1; count of bases not matched to a gene: 12. CDR3 in amino acids: CASSGGRGLAGVRSYNEQFF. The CDR3 bases are TGTGCCAGCAGCGGCGGACGGGGACTAGCGGGAGTCCGATCCTACAATGAGCAGTTCTTC.

This rearrangement joins TRBV6-6 to TRBJ1-5; D gene ambiguous. The CDR3 loop spans 12 amino acids. CDR1 is MNHNY and CDR2 is SVGAGI in the germline V gene (reference sequence). Trimming stripped 8 bases from V and 5 bases from J, with 10 bases between. The CDR3 coding sequence is TGTGCCAGCGAACGCGCCGATCAGCCCCAGCATTTT. This codes for CASERADQPQHF.

The gene calls are TRBV7-9 and TRBJ2-1, with 10 bases lining up with TRBD2. Trimming removed 1 base from V and 8 bases from J; junction bases left unmatched: 8. Germline V gene lookup returns CDR1 SEHNR and CDR2 FQNEAQ (reference sequence). The CDR3 runs 16 residues. The CDR3 DNA reads as TGTGCCAGCAGCTTAGATCAACTAGCGGGGCCGCATGAGCAGTTCTTC. Its translation is CASSLDQLAGPHEQFF.

The V gene is TRBV5-1, the J gene TRBJ2-7, with TRBD2 as a possible D gene (5 bases). The CDR3 is 15 amino acids. The V gene's germline CDR1 is SGHRS and CDR2 YFSETQ. V lost 0 bases to trimming and J lost 3 bases, with 13 bases between them. CDR3 region: CASSLARETYYEQYF. In DNA form, the CDR3 reads TGCGCCAGCAGCTTGGCGAGGGAGACTTACTACGAGCAGTACTTC.